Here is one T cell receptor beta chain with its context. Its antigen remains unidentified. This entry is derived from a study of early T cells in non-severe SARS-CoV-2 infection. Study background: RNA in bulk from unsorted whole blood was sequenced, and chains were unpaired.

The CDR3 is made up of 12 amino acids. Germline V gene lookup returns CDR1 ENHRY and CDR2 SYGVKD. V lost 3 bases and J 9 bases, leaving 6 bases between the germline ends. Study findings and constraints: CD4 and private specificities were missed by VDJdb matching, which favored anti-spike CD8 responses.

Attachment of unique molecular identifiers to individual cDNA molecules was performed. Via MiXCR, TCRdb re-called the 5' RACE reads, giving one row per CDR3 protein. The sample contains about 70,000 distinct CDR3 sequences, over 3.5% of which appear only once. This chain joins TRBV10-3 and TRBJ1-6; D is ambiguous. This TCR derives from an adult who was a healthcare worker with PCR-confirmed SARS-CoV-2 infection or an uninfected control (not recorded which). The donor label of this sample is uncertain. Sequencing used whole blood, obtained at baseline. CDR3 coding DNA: TGTGCCATCAGTGATATGGGTTCACCCCTCCACTTT. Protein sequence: CAISDMGSPLHF.